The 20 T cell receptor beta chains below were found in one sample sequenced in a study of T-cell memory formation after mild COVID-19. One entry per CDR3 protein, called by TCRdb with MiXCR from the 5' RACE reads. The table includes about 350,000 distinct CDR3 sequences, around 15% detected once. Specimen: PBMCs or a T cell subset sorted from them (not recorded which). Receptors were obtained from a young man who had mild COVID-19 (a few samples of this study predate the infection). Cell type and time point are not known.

The CDR3 sequence is CASSLVPRGLDNSPLHF. Written as DNA, the CDR3 is TGTGCCAGCAGCTTAGTCCCTCGTGGGCTGGATAATTCACCCCTCCACTTT. V usage is TRBV7-2 and J usage is TRBJ1-6; D gene unclear. Trimming removed 1 base from V and 5 bases from J, with 15 bases in between. The CDR3 is made up of 17 amino acids. Looked up from germline, CDR1 is SGHTA and CDR2 is FQGNSA. Full variable domain (missing parts from reference TRBV7-2 and TRBJ1-6): GAGVSQSPSNKVTEKGKDVELRCDPISGHTALYWYRQSLGQGLEFLIYFQGNSAPDKSGLPSDRFSAERTGGSVSTLTIQRTQQEDSAVYLCASSLVPRGLDNSPLHFGNGTRLTVT.

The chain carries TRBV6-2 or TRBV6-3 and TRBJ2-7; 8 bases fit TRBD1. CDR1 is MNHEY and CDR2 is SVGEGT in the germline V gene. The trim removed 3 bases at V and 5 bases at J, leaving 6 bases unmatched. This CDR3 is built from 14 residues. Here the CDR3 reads CASSYSRTGHEQYV. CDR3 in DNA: TGTGCCAGCAGTTATTCCCGGACAGGGCACGAGCAGTACGTC.

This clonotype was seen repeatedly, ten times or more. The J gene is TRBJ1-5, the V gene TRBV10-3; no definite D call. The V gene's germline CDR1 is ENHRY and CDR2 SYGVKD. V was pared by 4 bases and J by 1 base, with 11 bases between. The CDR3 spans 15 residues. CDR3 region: CAISADLISNQPQHF. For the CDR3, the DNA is TGTGCCATCAGTGCGGACCTGATCAGCAATCAGCCCCAGCATTTT.

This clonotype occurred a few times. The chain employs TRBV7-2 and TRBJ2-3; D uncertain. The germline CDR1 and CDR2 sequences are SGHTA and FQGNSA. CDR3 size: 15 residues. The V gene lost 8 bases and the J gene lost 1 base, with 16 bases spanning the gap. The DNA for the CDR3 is TGTGCCAGCCACCAGCGTTCCGGGCGCACAGATACGCAGTATTTT. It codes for CASHQRSGRTDTQYF.

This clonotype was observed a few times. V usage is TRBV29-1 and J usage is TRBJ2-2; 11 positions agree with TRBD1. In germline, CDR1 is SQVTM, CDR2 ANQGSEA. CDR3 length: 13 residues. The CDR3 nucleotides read TGCAGTGTAGGGACAGGGGGTGCCGGGGAGCTGTTTTTT. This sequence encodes CSVGTGGAGELFF.

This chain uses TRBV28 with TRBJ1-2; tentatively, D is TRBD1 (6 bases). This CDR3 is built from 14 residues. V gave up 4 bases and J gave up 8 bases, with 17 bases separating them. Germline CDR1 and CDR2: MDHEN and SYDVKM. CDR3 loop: CASSSYRVGGGYTF. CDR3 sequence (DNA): TGTGCCAGCAGTTCCTACAGGGTCGGAGGGGGCTACACCTTC.

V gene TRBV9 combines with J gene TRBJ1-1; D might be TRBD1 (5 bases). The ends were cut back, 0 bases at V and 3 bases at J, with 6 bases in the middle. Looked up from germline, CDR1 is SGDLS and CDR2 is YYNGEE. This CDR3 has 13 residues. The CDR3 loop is CASSVGQYTEAFF. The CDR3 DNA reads TGTGCCAGCAGCGTAGGACAGTACACTGAAGCTTTCTTT.

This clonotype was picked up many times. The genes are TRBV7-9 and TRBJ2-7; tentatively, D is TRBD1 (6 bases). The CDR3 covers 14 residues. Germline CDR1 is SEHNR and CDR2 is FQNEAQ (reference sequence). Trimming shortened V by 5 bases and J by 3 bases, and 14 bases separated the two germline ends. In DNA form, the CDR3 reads TGTGCCAGCAGCCCGGGCGGACAGTTCTACGAGCAGTACTTC. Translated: CASSPGGQFYEQYF.

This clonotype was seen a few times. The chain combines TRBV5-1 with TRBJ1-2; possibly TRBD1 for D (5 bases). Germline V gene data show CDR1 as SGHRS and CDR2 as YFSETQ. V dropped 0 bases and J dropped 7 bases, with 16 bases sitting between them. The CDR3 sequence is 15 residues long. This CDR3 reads CASSLEGRSGGGYTF. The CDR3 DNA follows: TGCGCCAGCAGCTTGGAGGGAAGAAGCGGGGGTGGCTACACCTTC. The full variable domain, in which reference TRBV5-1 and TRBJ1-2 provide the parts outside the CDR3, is KAGVTQTPRYLIKTRGQQVTLSCSPISGHRSVSWYQQTPGQGLQFLFEYFSETQRNKGNFPGRFSGRQFSNSRSEMNVSTLELGDSALYLCASSLEGRSGGGYTFGSGTRLTVV.

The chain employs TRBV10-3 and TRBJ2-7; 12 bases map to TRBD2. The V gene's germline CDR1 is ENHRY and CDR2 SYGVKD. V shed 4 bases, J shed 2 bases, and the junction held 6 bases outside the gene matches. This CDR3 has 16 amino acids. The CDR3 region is CAISGTSGGLTYEQYF. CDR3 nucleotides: TGTGCCATCAGTGGAACTAGCGGGGGGCTCACCTACGAGCAGTACTTC.

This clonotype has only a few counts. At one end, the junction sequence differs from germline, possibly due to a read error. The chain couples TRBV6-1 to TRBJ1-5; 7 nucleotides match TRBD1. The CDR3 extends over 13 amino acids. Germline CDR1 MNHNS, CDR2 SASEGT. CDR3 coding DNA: TGTGCCGGCAGGACAGGAGCCAATCAGCCCCAGCATTTT. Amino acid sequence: CAGRTGANQPQHF.

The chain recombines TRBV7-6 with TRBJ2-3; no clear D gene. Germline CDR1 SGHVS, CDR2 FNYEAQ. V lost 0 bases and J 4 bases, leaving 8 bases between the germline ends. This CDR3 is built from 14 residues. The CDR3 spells CASSLASVPDTQYF. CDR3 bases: TGTGCCAGCAGCTTAGCCTCGGTTCCAGATACGCAGTATTTT.

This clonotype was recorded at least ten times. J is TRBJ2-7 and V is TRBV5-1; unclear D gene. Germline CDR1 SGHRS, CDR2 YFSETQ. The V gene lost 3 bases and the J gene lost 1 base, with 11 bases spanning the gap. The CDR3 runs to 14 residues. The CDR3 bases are TGCGCCAGCAGCTGGAGACCCGTATCCTACGAGCAGTACTTC. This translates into CASSWRPVSYEQYF.

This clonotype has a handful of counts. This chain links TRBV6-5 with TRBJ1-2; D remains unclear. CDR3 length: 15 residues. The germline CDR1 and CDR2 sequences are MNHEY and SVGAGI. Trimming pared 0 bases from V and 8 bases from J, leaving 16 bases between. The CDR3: CASSYSETGIGGYTF. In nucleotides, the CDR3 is TGTGCCAGCAGTTACTCTGAGACCGGGATAGGGGGCTACACCTTC.

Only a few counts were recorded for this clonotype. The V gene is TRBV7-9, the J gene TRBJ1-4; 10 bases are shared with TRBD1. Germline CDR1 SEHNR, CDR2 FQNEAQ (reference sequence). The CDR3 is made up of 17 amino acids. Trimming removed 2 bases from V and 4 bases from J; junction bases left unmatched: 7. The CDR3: CASSLIGQGVDNEKLFF. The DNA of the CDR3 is TGTGCCAGCAGCTTAATCGGACAGGGGGTGGATAATGAAAAACTGTTTTTT.

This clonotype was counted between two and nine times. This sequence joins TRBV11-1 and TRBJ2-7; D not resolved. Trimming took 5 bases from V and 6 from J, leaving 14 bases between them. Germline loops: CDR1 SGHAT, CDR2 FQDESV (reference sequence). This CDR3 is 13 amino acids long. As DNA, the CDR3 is TGTGCCAGCAGCCCCTGGCGTTTCGGCGAGCAGTACTTC. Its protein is CASSPWRFGEQYF.

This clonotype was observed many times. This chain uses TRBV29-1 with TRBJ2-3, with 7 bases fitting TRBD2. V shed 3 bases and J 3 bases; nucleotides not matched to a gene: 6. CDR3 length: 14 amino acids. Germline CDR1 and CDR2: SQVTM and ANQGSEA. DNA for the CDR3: TGCAGCGTTGAGGCGCCTAGCGGTACAGATACGCAGTATTTT. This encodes CSVEAPSGTDTQYF.

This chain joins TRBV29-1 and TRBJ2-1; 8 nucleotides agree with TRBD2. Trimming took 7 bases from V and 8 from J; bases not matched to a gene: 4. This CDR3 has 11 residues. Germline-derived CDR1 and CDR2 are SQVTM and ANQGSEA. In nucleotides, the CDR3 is TGCAGCGGGACTAGCAGCCATGAGCAGTTCTTC. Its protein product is CSGTSSHEQFF.

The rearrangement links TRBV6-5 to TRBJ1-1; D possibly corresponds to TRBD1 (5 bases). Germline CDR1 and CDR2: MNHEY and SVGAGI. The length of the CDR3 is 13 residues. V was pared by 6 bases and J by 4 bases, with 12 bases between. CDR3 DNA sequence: TGTGCCAGCAGGCAGGGTCTGTTCACTGAAGCTTTCTTT. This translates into CASRQGLFTEAFF.

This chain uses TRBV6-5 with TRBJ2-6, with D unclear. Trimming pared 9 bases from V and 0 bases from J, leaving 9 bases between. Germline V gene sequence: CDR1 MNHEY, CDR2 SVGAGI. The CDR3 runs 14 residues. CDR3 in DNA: TGTGCCAGTACCGCCTCCTCTGGGGCCAACGTCCTGACTTTC. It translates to CASTASSGANVLTF.